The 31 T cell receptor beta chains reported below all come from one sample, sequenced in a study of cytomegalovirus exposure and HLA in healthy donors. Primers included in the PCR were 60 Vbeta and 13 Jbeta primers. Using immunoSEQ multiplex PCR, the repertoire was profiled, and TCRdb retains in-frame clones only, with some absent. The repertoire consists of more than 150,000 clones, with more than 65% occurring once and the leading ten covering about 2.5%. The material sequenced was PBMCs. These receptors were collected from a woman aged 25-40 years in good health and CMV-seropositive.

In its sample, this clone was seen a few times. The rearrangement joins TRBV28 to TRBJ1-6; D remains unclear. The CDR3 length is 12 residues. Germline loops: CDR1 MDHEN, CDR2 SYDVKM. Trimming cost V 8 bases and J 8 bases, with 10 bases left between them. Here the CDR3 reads CASRVTHSPLHF. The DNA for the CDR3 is TGTGCCAGCCGGGTGACCCATTCACCCCTCCACTTT.

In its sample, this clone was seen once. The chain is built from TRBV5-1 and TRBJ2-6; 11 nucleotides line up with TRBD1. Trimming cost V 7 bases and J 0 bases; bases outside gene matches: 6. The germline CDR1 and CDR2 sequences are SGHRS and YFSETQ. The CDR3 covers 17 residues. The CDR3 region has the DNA TGCGCCAGCGGATTCGGGACAGGGGGCTCTGGGGCCAACGTCCTGACTTTC. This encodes CASGFGTGGSGANVLTF.

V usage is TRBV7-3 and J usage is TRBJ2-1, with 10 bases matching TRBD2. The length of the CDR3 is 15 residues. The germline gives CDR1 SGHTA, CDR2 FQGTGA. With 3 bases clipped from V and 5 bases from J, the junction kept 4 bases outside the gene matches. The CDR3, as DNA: TGTGCCAGCAGCTTCACTAGCGGGATCAACAATGAGCAGTTCTTC. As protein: CASSFTSGINNEQFF. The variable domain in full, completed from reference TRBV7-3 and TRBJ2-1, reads GAGVSQTPSNKVTEKGKYVELRCDPISGHTALYWYRQSLGQGPEFLIYFQGTGAADDSGLPNDRFFAVRPEGSVSTLKIQRTERGDSAVYLCASSFTSGINNEQFFGPGTRLTVL.

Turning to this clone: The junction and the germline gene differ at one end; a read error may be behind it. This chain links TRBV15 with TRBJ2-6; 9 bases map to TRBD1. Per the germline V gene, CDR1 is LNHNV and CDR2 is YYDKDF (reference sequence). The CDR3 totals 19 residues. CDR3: CATSGSGTGSTSGANGLTF. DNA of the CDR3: TGTGCCACCAGCGGCTCCGGGACAGGGAGTACCTCTGGGGCCAACGGCCTGACTTTC. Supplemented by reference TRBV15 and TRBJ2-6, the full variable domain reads DAMVIQNPRYQVTQFGKPVTLSCSQTLNHNVMYWYQQKSSQAPKLLFHYYDKDFNNEADTPDNFQSRRPNTSFCFLDIRSPGLGDTAMYLCATSGSGTGSTSGANGLTFGAGSRLTVL.

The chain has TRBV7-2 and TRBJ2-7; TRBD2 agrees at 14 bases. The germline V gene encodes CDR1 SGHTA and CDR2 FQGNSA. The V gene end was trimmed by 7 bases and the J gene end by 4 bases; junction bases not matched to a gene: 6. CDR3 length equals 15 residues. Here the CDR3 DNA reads TGTGCCAGCATCGCCGGGACTAGCGGGGGTTACGAGCAGTACTTC. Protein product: CASIAGTSGGYEQYF.

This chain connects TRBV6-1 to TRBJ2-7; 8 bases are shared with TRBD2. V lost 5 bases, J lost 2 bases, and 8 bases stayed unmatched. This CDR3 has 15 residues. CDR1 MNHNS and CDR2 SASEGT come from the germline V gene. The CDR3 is CASSPSGGAPYEQYF. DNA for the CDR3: TGTGCCAGCAGTCCCTCGGGAGGGGCCCCCTACGAGCAGTACTTC.

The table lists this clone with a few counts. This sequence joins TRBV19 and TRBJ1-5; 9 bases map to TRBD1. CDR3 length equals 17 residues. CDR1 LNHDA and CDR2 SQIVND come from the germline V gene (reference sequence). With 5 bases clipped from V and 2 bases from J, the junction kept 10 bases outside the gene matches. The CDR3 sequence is CASSPPRTGVGNQPQHF. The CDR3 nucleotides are TGTGCCAGTAGTCCCCCCCGGACAGGGGTCGGCAATCAGCCCCAGCATTTT.

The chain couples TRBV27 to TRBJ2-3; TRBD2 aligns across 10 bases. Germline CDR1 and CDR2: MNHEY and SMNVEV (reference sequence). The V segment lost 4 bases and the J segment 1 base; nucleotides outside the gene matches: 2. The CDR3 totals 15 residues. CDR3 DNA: TGTGCCAGCAGTTCCGGACTAGCGGGCACAGATACGCAGTATTTT. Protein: CASSSGLAGTDTQYF.

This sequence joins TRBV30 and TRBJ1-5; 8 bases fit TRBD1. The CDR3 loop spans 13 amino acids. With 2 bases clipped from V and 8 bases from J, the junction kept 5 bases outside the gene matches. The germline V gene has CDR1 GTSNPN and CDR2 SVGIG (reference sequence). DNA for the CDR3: TGTGCCTGGAGTCCTCAGGGGGCTGAGCCCCAGCATTTT. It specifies CAWSPQGAEPQHF.

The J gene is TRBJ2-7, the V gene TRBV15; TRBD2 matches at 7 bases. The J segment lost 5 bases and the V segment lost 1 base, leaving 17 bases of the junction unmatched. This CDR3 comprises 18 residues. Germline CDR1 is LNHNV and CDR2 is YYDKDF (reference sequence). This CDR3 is CATSRVSRRVGEGDEQYF. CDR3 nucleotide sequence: TGTGCCACCAGCAGAGTTAGTCGTAGAGTTGGGGAGGGAGACGAGCAGTACTTC.

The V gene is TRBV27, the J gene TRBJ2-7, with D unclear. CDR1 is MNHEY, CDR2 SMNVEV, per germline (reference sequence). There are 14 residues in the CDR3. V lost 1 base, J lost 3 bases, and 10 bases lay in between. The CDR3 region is CASSLFSQHYEQYF. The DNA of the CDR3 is TGTGCCAGCAGTTTATTTTCACAGCACTACGAGCAGTACTTC.

CDR3 nucleotide sequence: TGTGCCAGCAGCTTAAGGGGCTCAGGGGATACGCAGTATTTT. This gives the protein CASSLRGSGDTQYF. V gene TRBV7-7 combines with J gene TRBJ2-3; possible D gene TRBD1, 5 bases. There are 14 residues in the CDR3. From germline, CDR1 is SSHAT and CDR2 FNYEAQ (reference sequence). With 2 bases removed from V and 6 bases from J, the gap between germline ends came to 12 bases.

The CDR3 here is CASSVTGSHYEQYF. The CDR3 DNA reads TGTGCCAGCAGTGTCACAGGGTCGCACTACGAGCAGTACTTC. The rearrangement links TRBV6-5 to TRBJ2-7, with D tentatively TRBD1 (6 bases). CDR1 MNHEY and CDR2 SVGAGI come from the germline V gene. Trimming shortened V by 5 bases and J by 3 bases, and 14 bases separated the two germline ends. The CDR3 contains 14 residues.

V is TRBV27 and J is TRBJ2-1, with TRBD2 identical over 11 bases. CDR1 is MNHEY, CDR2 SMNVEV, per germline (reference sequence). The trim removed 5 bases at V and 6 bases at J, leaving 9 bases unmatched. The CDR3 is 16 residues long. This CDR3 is CASSPRTSGWGNEQFF. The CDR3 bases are TGTGCCAGCAGTCCCAGGACTAGCGGGTGGGGCAATGAGCAGTTCTTC.

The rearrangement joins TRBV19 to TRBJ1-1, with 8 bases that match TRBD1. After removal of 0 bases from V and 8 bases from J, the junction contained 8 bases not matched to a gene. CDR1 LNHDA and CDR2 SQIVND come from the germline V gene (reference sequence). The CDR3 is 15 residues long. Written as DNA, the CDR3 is TGTGCCAGTAGTATAGATTCAGGGGGCGCGGGGGAAGCTTTCTTT. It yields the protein CASSIDSGGAGEAFF.

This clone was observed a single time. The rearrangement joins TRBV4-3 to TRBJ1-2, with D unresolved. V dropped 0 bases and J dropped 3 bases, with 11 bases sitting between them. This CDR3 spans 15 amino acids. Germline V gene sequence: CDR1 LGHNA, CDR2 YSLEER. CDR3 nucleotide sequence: TGCGCCAGCAGCCAAGACAGAAATGGTGACTATGGCTACACCTTC. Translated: CASSQDRNGDYGYTF.

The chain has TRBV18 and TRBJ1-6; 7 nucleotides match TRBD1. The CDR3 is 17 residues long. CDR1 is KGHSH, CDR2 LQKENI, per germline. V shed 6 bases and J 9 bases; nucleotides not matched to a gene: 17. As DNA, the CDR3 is TGTGCCAGCTCGCTATCGACAGGGCGCGGCAACTCTTCACCCCTCCACTTT. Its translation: CASSLSTGRGNSSPLHF.

CDR3 protein: CASGASGRSEKLFF. The CDR3 nucleotides read TGTGCCAGCGGTGCATCCGGTAGAAGTGAAAAACTGTTTTTT. This rearrangement joins TRBV28 to TRBJ1-4; D call uncertain. The CDR3 runs 14 residues. CDR1 is MDHEN, CDR2 SYDVKM, per germline. The germline V and J ends were trimmed by 8 bases and 7 bases, with 17 bases remaining between them.

CDR3 protein: CASRRGGLNTEAFF. Written as DNA, the CDR3 is TGTGCCAGCAGGAGGGGGGGTTTGAACACTGAAGCTTTCTTT. V is TRBV2 and J is TRBJ1-1; a possible D gene is TRBD1 (6 bases). Trimming stripped 6 bases from V and 0 bases from J, with 11 bases between. Germline V gene sequence: CDR1 SNHLY, CDR2 FYNNEI. The CDR3 has 14 residues.

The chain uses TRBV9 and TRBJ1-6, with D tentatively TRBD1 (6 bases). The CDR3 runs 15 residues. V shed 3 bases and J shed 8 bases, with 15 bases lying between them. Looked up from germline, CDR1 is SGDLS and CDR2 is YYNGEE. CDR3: CASSARGASDSPLHF. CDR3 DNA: TGTGCCAGCAGCGCCCGGGGGGCCTCAGATTCACCCCTCCACTTT. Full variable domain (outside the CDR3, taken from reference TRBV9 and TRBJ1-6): DSGVTQTPKHLITATGQRVTLRCSPRSGDLSVYWYQQSLDQGLQFLIQYYNGEERAKGNILERFSAQQFPDLHSELNLSSLELGDSALYFCASSARGASDSPLHFGNGTRLTVT.

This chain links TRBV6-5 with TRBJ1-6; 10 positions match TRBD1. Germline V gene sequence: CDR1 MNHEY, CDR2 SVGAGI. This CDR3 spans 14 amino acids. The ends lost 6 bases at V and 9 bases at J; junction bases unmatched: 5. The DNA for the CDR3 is TGTGCCAGCAGGGCCGGGACAGGGGTTTCACCCCTCCACTTT. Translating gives CASRAGTGVSPLHF.

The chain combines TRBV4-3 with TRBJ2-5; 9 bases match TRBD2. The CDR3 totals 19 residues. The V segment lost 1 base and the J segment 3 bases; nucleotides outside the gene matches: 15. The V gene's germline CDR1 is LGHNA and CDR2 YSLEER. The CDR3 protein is CASSQALASGAGYKETQYF. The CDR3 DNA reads TGCGCCAGCAGCCAAGCTTTGGCTAGCGGGGCAGGATACAAAGAGACCCAGTACTTC.

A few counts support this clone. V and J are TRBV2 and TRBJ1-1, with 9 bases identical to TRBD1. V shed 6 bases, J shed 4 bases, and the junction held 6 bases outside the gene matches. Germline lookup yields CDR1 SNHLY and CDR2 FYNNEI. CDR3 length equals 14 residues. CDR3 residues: CASRVTGGGTEAFF. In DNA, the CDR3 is TGTGCCAGCAGGGTGACAGGGGGAGGCACTGAAGCTTTCTTT.

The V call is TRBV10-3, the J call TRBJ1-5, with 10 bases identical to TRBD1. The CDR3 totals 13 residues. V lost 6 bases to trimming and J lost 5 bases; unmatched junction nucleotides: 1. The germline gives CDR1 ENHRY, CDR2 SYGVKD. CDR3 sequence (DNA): TGTGCCATCAGGGGGACAGGGGATCAGCCCCAGCATTTT. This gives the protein CAIRGTGDQPQHF.

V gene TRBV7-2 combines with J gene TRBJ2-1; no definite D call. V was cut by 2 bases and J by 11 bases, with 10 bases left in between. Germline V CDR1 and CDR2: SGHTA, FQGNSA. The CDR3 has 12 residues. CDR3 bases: TGTGCCAGCAGCTTATCCCACACTAAGCAGTTCTTC. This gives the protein CASSLSHTKQFF.

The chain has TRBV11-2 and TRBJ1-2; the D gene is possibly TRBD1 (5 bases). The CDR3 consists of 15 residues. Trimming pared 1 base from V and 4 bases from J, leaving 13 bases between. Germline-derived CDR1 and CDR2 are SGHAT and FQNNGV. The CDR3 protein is CASSLVGGAAYGYTF. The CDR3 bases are TGTGCCAGCAGCTTAGTTGGCGGGGCGGCCTATGGCTACACCTTC.

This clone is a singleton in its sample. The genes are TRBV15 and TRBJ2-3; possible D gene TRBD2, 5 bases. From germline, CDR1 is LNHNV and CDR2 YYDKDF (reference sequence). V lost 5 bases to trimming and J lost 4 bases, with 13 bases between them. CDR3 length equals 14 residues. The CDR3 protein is CATSLRRGADTQYF. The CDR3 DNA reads TGTGCCACCAGCCTCCGTCGGGGAGCAGATACGCAGTATTTT. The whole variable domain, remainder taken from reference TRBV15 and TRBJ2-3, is DAMVIQNPRYQVTQFGKPVTLSCSQTLNHNVMYWYQQKSSQAPKLLFHYYDKDFNNEADTPDNFQSRRPNTSFCFLDIRSPGLGDTAMYLCATSLRRGADTQYFGPGTRLTVL.

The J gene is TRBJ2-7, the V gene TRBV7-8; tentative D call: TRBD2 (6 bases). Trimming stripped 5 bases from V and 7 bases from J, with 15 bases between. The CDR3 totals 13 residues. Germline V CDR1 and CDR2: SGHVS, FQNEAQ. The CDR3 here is CASSMGDSGEQYF. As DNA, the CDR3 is TGTGCCAGCAGCATGGGGGACTCCGGGGAGCAGTACTTC.

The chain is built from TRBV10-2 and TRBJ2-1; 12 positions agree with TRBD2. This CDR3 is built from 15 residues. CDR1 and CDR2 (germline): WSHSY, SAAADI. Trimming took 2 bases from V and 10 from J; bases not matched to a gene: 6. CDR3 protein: CASSETSGGIDEQFF. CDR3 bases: TGCGCCAGCAGTGAGACTAGCGGGGGGATAGACGAGCAGTTCTTC.

The CDR3 loop reads CASSLGGWEQFF. CDR3 sequence (DNA): TGTGCCAGCAGCTTAGGGGGCTGGGAGCAGTTCTTC. J is TRBJ2-1 and V is TRBV7-9; a weak D match, TRBD1 (5 bases). Germline V gene sequence: CDR1 SEHNR, CDR2 FQNEAQ (reference sequence). The CDR3 totals 12 residues. With 1 base removed from V and 10 bases from J, the gap between germline ends came to 8 bases.

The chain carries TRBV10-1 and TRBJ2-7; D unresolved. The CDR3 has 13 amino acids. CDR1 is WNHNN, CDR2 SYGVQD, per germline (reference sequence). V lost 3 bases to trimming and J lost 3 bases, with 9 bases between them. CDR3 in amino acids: CASSDPASYEQYF. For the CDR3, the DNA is TGCGCCAGCAGTGACCCCGCCAGCTACGAGCAGTACTTC.